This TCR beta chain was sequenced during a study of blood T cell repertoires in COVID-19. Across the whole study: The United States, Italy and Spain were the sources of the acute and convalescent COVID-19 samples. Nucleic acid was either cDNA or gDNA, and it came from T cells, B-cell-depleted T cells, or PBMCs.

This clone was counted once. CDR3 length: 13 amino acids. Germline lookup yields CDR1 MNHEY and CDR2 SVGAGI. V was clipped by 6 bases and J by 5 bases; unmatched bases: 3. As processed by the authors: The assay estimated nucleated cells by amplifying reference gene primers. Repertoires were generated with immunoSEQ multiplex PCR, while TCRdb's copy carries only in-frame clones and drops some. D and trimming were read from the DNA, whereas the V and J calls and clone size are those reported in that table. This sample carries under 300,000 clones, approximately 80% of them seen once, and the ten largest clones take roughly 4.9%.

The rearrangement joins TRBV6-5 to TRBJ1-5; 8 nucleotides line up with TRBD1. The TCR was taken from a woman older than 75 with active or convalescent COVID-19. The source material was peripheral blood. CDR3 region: CASRQGVDQPQHF. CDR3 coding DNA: TGTGCCAGCAGACAGGGGGTTGATCAGCCCCAGCATTTT.